Listed here are 3 T cell receptor beta chains from one sample, sequenced in a study of identifying expanded T cells in peripheral blood. Libraries were prepared by immunoSEQ multiplex PCR; TCRdb keeps only in-frame clonotypes and omits some of them. Among roughly 100,000 clones listed, around 89% were seen once. Sequenced material: blood. Source of these receptors: a person aged 18 to 69 in good health.

J is TRBJ1-3 and V is TRBV5-5, with TRBD1 identical over 8 bases. Germline loops: CDR1 SGHKS, CDR2 YYEKEE (reference sequence). This CDR3 spans 14 amino acids. The ends lost 3 bases at V and 3 bases at J; junction bases unmatched: 2. In DNA, the CDR3 is TGTGCCAGCAGCTCCGGACAGGGTGGAAACACCATATATTTT. It translates to CASSSGQGGNTIYF. The full variable domain, with the rest looked up from reference TRBV5-5 and TRBJ1-3, is DAGVTQSPTHLIKTRGQQVTLRCSPISGHKSVSWYQQVLGQGPQFIFQYYEKEERGRGNFPDRFSARQFPNYSSELNVNALLLGDSALYLCASSSGQGGNTIYFGEGSWLTVV.

The CDR3 DNA reads as TGTGCCAGCAGTGAGGCGGGACTAGCGAACATTCAGTACTTC. This codes for CASSEAGLANIQYF. The rearrangement joins TRBV25-1 to TRBJ2-4, with 10 bases lining up with TRBD2. The ends lost 3 bases at V and 7 bases at J; junction bases unmatched: 3. The CDR3 consists of 14 residues. CDR1 is MGHDK and CDR2 is SYGVNS in the germline V gene.

V and J are TRBV19 and TRBJ2-1; 14 bases agree with TRBD2. The CDR3 runs 17 residues. Per germline, CDR1 LNHDA and CDR2 SQIVND (reference sequence). The V segment lost 5 bases and the J segment 8 bases; nucleotides outside the gene matches: 11. This chain's CDR3 is CASSPRLAGGPNHEQFF. The CDR3 DNA sequence: TGTGCCAGTAGTCCGAGACTAGCGGGAGGGCCTAACCATGAGCAGTTCTTC.